A single sample gave rise to the 28 T cell receptor beta chains below, sequenced in a study of radiotherapy plus CTLA-4 blockade in lung cancer. TCRdb keeps only in-frame clones here, not all; method: immunoSEQ multiplex PCR. There are tens of thousands of clones in the sample; about 80% occur only once, and roughly 0.85% lies in the top ten. The input for sequencing was peripheral blood, taken from a patient treated with radiotherapy plus ipilimumab. These receptors all stem from a human donor with non-small cell lung cancer who had stable disease on radiotherapy plus ipilimumab.

This chain links TRBV5-1 with TRBJ2-1; D gene unclear. Looked up from germline, CDR1 is SGHRS and CDR2 is YFSETQ. Between the trimmed V and J ends, which lost 1 base and 6 bases, there was a span of 5 bases. This CDR3 spans 12 amino acids. This CDR3 is CASSLSTNEQFF. CDR3 coding DNA: TGCGCCAGCAGCTTGAGCACCAATGAGCAGTTCTTC.

J is TRBJ2-3 and V is TRBV9; perhaps TRBD1 as D (5 bases). CDR1 and CDR2 (germline): SGDLS, YYNGEE. The CDR3 loop spans 14 amino acids. Deletions cut 0 bases from V and 2 bases from J, with 7 bases between. The CDR3 DNA follows: TGTGCCAGCAGCGTAGAAGGGGACACAGATACGCAGTATTTT. This encodes CASSVEGDTDTQYF.

The genes are TRBV5-1 and TRBJ2-2, with TRBD2 as a possible D gene (6 bases). CDR1 and CDR2 from the germline V gene are SGHRS and YFSETQ. Trimming cost V 0 bases and J 6 bases, with 9 bases left between them. This CDR3 is built from 14 residues. CDR3 nucleotide sequence: TGCGCCAGCAGCTTGGGCGGAGGGTCCGGGGAGCTGTTTTTT. Its protein product is CASSLGGGSGELFF.

There are a few counts of this clone. V and J are TRBV5-8 and TRBJ1-1, with a tentative D call TRBD1 (6 bases). The CDR3 has 15 residues. In germline, CDR1 is SGHTS, CDR2 YDEGEE. The germline V and J ends were trimmed by 4 bases and 0 bases, with 13 bases remaining between them. This CDR3 reads CASSTTGRLNTEAFF. The CDR3 region has the DNA TGTGCCAGCAGCACCACAGGGAGGTTGAACACTGAAGCTTTCTTT. Full variable domain (outside the CDR3, taken from reference TRBV5-8 and TRBJ1-1): EAGVTQSPTHLIKTRGQQATLRCSPISGHTSVYWYQQALGLGLQFLLWYDEGEERNRGNFPPRFSGRQFPNYSSELNVNALELEDSALYLCASSTTGRLNTEAFFGQGTRLTVV.

V is TRBV5-4 and J is TRBJ1-1; no clear D. Germline V CDR1 and CDR2: SGHNT, YYREEE (reference sequence). Trimming left V 9 bases short and J 4 bases short, with 13 bases between. The CDR3 covers 12 residues. The CDR3 reads CATDGVGTEAFF. The CDR3 DNA reads as TGTGCCACGGATGGGGTTGGCACTGAAGCTTTCTTT.

V gene TRBV11-3 combines with J gene TRBJ2-7; 11 bases match TRBD2. The V and J ends lost 5 bases and 5 bases, in that order; junction bases with no gene match: 5. The CDR3 spans 14 residues. Germline assignment: CDR1 SGHNT and CDR2 YENEEA. The DNA of the CDR3 is TGTGCCAGCAGCGAGACTAGCGGGGCAAACGAGCAGTACTTC. This sequence encodes CASSETSGANEQYF.

V and J are TRBV7-9 and TRBJ1-2, with D unclear. V was pared by 5 bases and J by 4 bases, with 14 bases between. The V gene's germline CDR1 is SEHNR and CDR2 FQNEAQ (reference sequence). CDR3 length equals 14 residues. The CDR3 DNA sequence: TGTGCCAGCAGCAAAACCGAATCCTCCTATGGCTACACCTTC. This encodes CASSKTESSYGYTF. Together with reference TRBV7-9 and TRBJ1-2, the CDR3 gives the full variable domain: DTGVSQNPRHKITKRGQNVTFRCDPISEHNRLYWYRQTLGQGPEFLTYFQNEAQLEKSRLLSDRFSAERPKGSFSTLEIQRTEQGDSAMYLCASSKTESSYGYTFGSGTRLTVV.

This clone was observed a few times. The chain carries TRBV5-4 and TRBJ1-5, with D possibly being TRBD1 (5 bases). CDR3 length: 15 amino acids. Germline-derived CDR1 and CDR2 are SGHNT and YYREEE (reference sequence). V was cut by 0 bases and J by 0 bases, with 7 bases left in between. CDR3 nucleotides: TGTGCCAGCAGCTTGGAAGGGGATAGCAATCAGCCCCAGCATTTT. This codes for CASSLEGDSNQPQHF.

This clone has only a few counts. The V call is TRBV28, the J call TRBJ2-2; 7 positions match TRBD2. CDR1 and CDR2 from the germline V gene are MDHEN and SYDVKM. This CDR3 is 14 amino acids long. Losses at the gene ends were 11 bases for V and 7 bases for J; bases not matched to a gene: 13. CDR3 protein: CAVPGGKRGGELFF. The CDR3 DNA sequence: TGTGCCGTCCCGGGGGGAAAGCGAGGCGGGGAGCTGTTTTTT.

The rearrangement links TRBV2 to TRBJ2-7; unclear D gene. CDR3 length equals 13 residues. Trimming left V 5 bases short and J 5 bases short, with 13 bases between. CDR1 and CDR2 from the germline V gene are SNHLY and FYNNEI. CDR3 sequence: CASSPSQDHEQYF. CDR3 nucleotides: TGTGCCAGCAGTCCAAGCCAGGACCACGAGCAGTACTTC. The whole variable domain, filled in from reference TRBV2 and TRBJ2-7, reads EPEVTQTPSHQVTQMGQEVILRCVPISNHLYFYWYRQILGQKVEFLVSFYNNEISEKSEIFDDQFSVERPDGSNFTLKIRSTKLEDSAMYFCASSPSQDHEQYFGPGTRLTVT.

The CDR3 DNA is TGTGCCAGCAGCTCTGGACCGGCCAATGAGCAGTTCTTC. Protein product: CASSSGPANEQFF. The chain has TRBV11-3 and TRBJ2-1; D gene uncertain. V was trimmed by 4 bases and J by 6 bases, leaving 10 bases between them. CDR3 size: 13 residues. Germline assignment: CDR1 SGHNT and CDR2 YENEEA.

V is TRBV7-9 and J is TRBJ2-1; 7 bases line up with TRBD1. There are 13 residues in the CDR3. Unmatched junction bases numbered 8, after V lost 4 bases and J lost 11 bases. Looked up from germline, CDR1 is SEHNR and CDR2 is FQNEAQ (reference sequence). The CDR3 is CASSSKGTDKQFF. CDR3 nucleotides: TGTGCCAGCAGCTCAAAAGGGACAGACAAGCAGTTCTTC.

This chain uses TRBV6-5 with TRBJ1-2, with no clear D. Germline CDR1 and CDR2: MNHEY and SVGAGI. V was trimmed by 5 bases and J by 4 bases, leaving 11 bases between them. CDR3 length: 13 residues. CDR3 loop: CASSQAVIYGYTF. CDR3 DNA: TGTGCCAGCAGTCAAGCAGTAATCTATGGCTACACCTTC.

The gene calls are TRBV2 and TRBJ1-6; D is possibly TRBD1 (5 bases). Trimming pared 4 bases from V and 10 bases from J, leaving 11 bases between. The CDR3 has 13 amino acids. Germline loops: CDR1 SNHLY, CDR2 FYNNEI. CDR3 coding DNA: TGTGCCAGCAGTGCAGGGCTCGGGTCACCCCTCCACTTT. Amino acids: CASSAGLGSPLHF.

The chain combines TRBV30 with TRBJ1-5; 7 nucleotides agree with TRBD1. The CDR3 is 13 amino acids. Germline V gene sequence: CDR1 GTSNPN, CDR2 SVGIG (reference sequence). Trimming took 5 bases from V and 6 from J; bases not matched to a gene: 7. The CDR3 protein is CAWGTVPVQPQHF. In nucleotides, the CDR3 is TGTGCCTGGGGGACAGTTCCGGTTCAGCCCCAGCATTTT. The full variable domain, with the rest looked up from reference TRBV30 and TRBJ1-5, is SQTIHQWPATLVQPVGSPLSLECTVEGTSNPNLYWYRQAAGRGLQLLFYSVGIGQISSEVPQNLSASRPQDRQFILSSKKLLLSDSGFYLCAWGTVPVQPQHFGDGTRLSIL.

The V and J genes are TRBV15 and TRBJ2-5; D uncertain. The CDR3 extends over 13 amino acids. The germline CDR1 and CDR2 sequences are LNHNV and YYDKDF (reference sequence). V was cut by 1 base and J by 6 bases, with 9 bases left in between. Here the CDR3 reads CATSRGNLQTQYF. CDR3 DNA sequence: TGTGCCACCAGCAGAGGGAATTTGCAGACCCAGTACTTC.

In DNA form, the CDR3 reads TGTGCCAGCAGCCCCACTAGCGGGAGGGGCCTGGAGCAGTACTTC. Its protein is CASSPTSGRGLEQYF. The chain carries TRBV6-5 and TRBJ2-7, with 13 positions matching TRBD2. The CDR3 sequence is 15 residues long. CDR1 and CDR2 from the germline V gene are MNHEY and SVGAGI. V trimming: 6 bases; J trimming: 7 bases; junction bases outside the gene matches: 9.

This chain joins TRBV4-2 and TRBJ2-1; D is perhaps TRBD1 (6 bases). Germline assignment: CDR1 LGHNA and CDR2 YNFKEQ. This CDR3 contains 14 residues. The V gene lost 0 bases and the J gene lost 5 bases, with 8 bases spanning the gap. The CDR3 loop reads CASSQDRTDNEQFF. The CDR3 nucleotides are TGTGCCAGCAGCCAAGATAGGACAGACAATGAGCAGTTCTTC.

This rearrangement joins TRBV6-6 to TRBJ1-3; TRBD1 aligns across 7 bases. Looked up from germline, CDR1 is MNHNY and CDR2 is SVGAGI (reference sequence). The ends lost 0 bases at V and 4 bases at J; junction bases unmatched: 3. The CDR3 runs 15 residues. The CDR3 here is CASSYSRGQGNTIYF. The CDR3 coding sequence is TGTGCCAGCAGTTACTCGCGGGGACAGGGAAACACCATATATTTT.

V is TRBV5-8 and J is TRBJ2-5; perhaps TRBD2 as D (7 bases). The ends were cut back, 4 bases at V and 5 bases at J, with 18 bases in the middle. Germline V gene sequence: CDR1 SGHTS, CDR2 YDEGEE. The CDR3 consists of 15 residues. Here the CDR3 DNA reads TGTGCCAGCAGCCCGCTGGGGGGGCCGGGCGAGACCCAGTACTTC. This encodes CASSPLGGPGETQYF.

V gene TRBV9 combines with J gene TRBJ2-3; D may be TRBD1 or TRBD2 (5 bases each). CDR1 and CDR2 (germline): SGDLS, YYNGEE. The CDR3 extends over 15 amino acids. Trimming took 1 base from V and 4 from J, leaving 13 bases between them. CDR3 nucleotides: TGTGCCAGCAGCGTAACGGCAGGGAGAGCAGATACGCAGTATTTT. Translation: CASSVTAGRADTQYF.

The chain joins TRBV19 to TRBJ1-2; 9 bases are a match to TRBD1. This CDR3 has 13 residues. V lost 7 bases and J lost 4; bases outside the gene matches: 4. Germline lookup yields CDR1 LNHDA and CDR2 SQIVND (reference sequence). CDR3 amino acids: CASMGQGGYGYTF. In DNA, the CDR3 is TGTGCCAGTATGGGACAGGGAGGCTATGGCTACACCTTC.

The genes are TRBV6-1 and TRBJ1-6; D is ambiguous. This CDR3 is built from 15 residues. The germline V and J ends were trimmed by 3 bases and 5 bases, with 11 bases remaining between them. CDR1 and CDR2 (germline): MNHNS, SASEGT. The CDR3 DNA reads as TGTGCCAGCAGTGAGTTCGGTAGGAATAATTCACCCCTCCACTTT. Translating it yields CASSEFGRNNSPLHF.

This chain uses TRBV30 with TRBJ1-6, with 7 nucleotides matching TRBD1. The V gene's germline CDR1 is GTSNPN and CDR2 SVGIG (reference sequence). V gave up 2 bases and J gave up 6 bases; unmatched junction bases: 16. This CDR3 has 18 residues. This chain's CDR3 is CAWSRGQLRGTLNSPLHF. CDR3 sequence (DNA): TGTGCCTGGAGTAGGGGACAGTTGCGAGGGACCCTTAATTCACCCCTCCACTTT.

The chain has TRBV7-9 and TRBJ1-4; TRBD1 matches 8 bases. V shed 2 bases and J 6 bases; nucleotides not matched to a gene: 5. CDR3 length: 15 residues. CDR1 SEHNR and CDR2 FQNEAQ come from the germline V gene (reference sequence). This chain's CDR3 is CASSLQPTGDEKLFF. As DNA, the CDR3 is TGTGCCAGCAGCTTACAGCCGACAGGGGATGAAAAACTGTTTTTT.

This clone came up a few times. CDR3 DNA: TGTGCCAGTAGCTTGGGACCCCTCTCTGGAAACACCATATATTTT. Translation: CASSLGPLSGNTIYF. V usage is TRBV19 and J usage is TRBJ1-3, with a weak D call TRBD1 (5 bases). V gave up 6 bases and J gave up 0 bases, with 12 bases separating them. There are 15 residues in the CDR3. Germline CDR1 and CDR2: LNHDA and SQIVND (reference sequence).

This clone was seen a handful of times. The chain combines TRBV4-1 with TRBJ1-1, with 10 bases matching TRBD1. From germline, CDR1 is MGHRA and CDR2 YSYEKL. The CDR3 has 14 residues. V was clipped by 2 bases and J by 5 bases; unmatched bases: 2. CDR3 in DNA: TGCGCCAGCAGCCAACGACAGGGGGCGACTGAAGCTTTCTTT. It yields the protein CASSQRQGATEAFF.

The chain uses TRBV19 and TRBJ2-7; D is uncertain. Germline V gene sequence: CDR1 LNHDA, CDR2 SQIVND (reference sequence). The V end lost 5 bases, the J end lost 0 bases, and 17 bases lay between the germline ends. The CDR3 loop spans 16 amino acids. CDR3 nucleotide sequence: TGTGCCAGTAGTCCCCTGGCCAACAAGTTCTCCTACGAGCAGTACTTC. Translating gives CASSPLANKFSYEQYF.